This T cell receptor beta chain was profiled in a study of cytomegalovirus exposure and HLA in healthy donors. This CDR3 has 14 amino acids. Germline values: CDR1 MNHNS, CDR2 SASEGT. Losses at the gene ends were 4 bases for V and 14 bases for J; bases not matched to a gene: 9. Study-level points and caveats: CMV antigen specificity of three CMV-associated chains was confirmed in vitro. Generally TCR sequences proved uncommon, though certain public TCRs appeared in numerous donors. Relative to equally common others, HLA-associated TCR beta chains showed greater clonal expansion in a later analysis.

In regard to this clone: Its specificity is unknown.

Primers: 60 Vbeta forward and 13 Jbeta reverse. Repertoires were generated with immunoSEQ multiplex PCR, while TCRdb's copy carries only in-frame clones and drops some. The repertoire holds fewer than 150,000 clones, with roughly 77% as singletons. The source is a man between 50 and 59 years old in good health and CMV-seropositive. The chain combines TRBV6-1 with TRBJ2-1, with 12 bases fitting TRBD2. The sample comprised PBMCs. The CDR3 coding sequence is TGTGCCAGCAGTGGGAGACTAGCGGGGGAGGGGAAGTTCTTC. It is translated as CASSGRLAGEGKFF.